The entry below describes one T cell receptor beta chain. V shed 4 bases, J shed 2 bases, and the junction held 6 bases outside the gene matches. The CDR3 runs to 16 residues. Per germline, CDR1 SGHVS and CDR2 FQNEAQ. The data are from a study of blood T cell repertoires in COVID-19. Study-wide background: Spain, Italy and the United States supplied samples that represented acute and convalescent COVID-19. PBMCs, B-cell-depleted T cells, or T cells provided the cDNA or gDNA that made up the material.

In the original analysis: Amplification from reference gene primers served as the basis for estimated nucleated cell counts. Clones were sequenced by immunoSEQ multiplex PCR, and TCRdb holds only the in-frame ones, with some missing. The DNA gave D and trimming, while V, J and clone size come from that table. In the table there are 310,000 or so clones, roughly 91% of which are singletons. The rearrangement links TRBV7-8 to TRBJ1-4, with TRBD1 matching over 8 bases. The sequence derives from a man aged 45-65 years with active or convalescent COVID-19. The sample was peripheral blood. CDR3: CASSSNYRGTNEKLFF. CDR3 DNA sequence: TGTGCCAGCAGCTCCAACTACAGGGGGACTAATGAAAAACTGTTTTTT.